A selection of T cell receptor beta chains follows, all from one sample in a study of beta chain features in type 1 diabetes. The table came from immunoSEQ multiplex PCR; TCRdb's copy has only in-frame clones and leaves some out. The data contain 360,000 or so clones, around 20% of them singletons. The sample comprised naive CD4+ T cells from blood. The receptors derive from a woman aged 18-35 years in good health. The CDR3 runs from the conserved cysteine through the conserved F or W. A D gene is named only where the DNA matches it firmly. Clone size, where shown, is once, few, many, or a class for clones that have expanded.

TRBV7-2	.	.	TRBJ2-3	TGTGCCAGCAGCCAGCTACTGGGCCTCACAGATACGCAGTATTTT	CASSQLLGLTDTQYF
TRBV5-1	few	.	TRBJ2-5	TGCGCCAGCAGCTCGATGACAACCCAAGAGACCCAGTACTTC	CASSSMTTQETQYF
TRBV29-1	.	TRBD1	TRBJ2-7	TGCAGCGTTGGCGGGACAGGGGCCTACGAGCAGTACTTC	CSVGGTGAYEQYF
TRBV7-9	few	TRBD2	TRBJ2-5	TGTGCCAGCAGCCTCAGACTAGCGGAAGAGACCCAGTACTTC	CASSLRLAEETQYF
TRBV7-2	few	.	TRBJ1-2	TGTGCCAGCAGCTTAGGCAGGGTGAACTATGGCTACACCTTC	CASSLGRVNYGYTF
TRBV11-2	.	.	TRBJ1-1	TGTGCCAGCAGCCATTTCCGAACGAGGACTTTGAACACTGAAGCTTTCTTT	CASSHFRTRTLNTEAFF
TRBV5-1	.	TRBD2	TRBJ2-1	TGCGCCAGCAGCTTGGGTGCGGGGGGCTCCGATGAGCAGTTCTTC	CASSLGAGGSDEQFF
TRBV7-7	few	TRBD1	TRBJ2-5	TGTGCTAGCAGCCCGACAGGGCTGGGGGAGACCCAGTACTTC	CASSPTGLGETQYF
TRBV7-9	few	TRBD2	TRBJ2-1	TGTGCCAGCACCCTTGCTAGCGGGAGCTACAATGAGCAGTTCTTC	CASTLASGSYNEQFF
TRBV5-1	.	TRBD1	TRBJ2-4	TGCGCCAGCAGCATGGGAACAGGGGGCGAAAACATTCAGTACTTC	CASSMGTGGENIQYF
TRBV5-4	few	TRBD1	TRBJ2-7	TGTGCCAGCAGCTTTCCGGCCGGGACAGGGGGAAGGGAGCAGTACTTC	CASSFPAGTGGREQYF
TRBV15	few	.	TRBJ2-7	TGTGCCACCAGCACCGGGGATGTCTACGAGCAGTACTTC	CATSTGDVYEQYF
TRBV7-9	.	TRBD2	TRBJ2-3	TGTGCCAGCAGCGCCAGGACTAGCGGGAGTAGCACAGATACGCAGTATTTT	CASSARTSGSSTDTQYF
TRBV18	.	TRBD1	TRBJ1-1	TGTGCCAGCTCACCAGGACAGGGTCGCACTGAAGCTTTCTTT	CASSPGQGRTEAFF
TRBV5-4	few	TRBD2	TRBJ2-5	TGTGCCAGCAGCGATCTAGCGGGGGTAGAGACCCAGTACTTC	CASSDLAGVETQYF
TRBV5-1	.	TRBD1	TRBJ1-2	TGCGCCAGCAGCTGGGGGACAGGAGCTAACTATGGCTACACCTTC	CASSWGTGANYGYTF
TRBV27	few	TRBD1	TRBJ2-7	TGTGCCAGCAGTTTACGCACAGGGGTTCTCTACGAGCAGTACTTC	CASSLRTGVLYEQYF
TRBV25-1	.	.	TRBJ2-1	TGTGCCAGCACTGGCCAGTACTACAATGAGCAGTTCTTC	CASTGQYYNEQFF
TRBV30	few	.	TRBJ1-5	TGTGCCTGGAGTAGCTCAGGCCTTCAGCCCCAGCATTTT	CAWSSSGLQPQHF
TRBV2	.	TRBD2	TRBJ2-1	TGTGCCAGCAGTGAAGCTAGCGGGGGGGCCGATGAGCAGTTCTTC	CASSEASGGADEQFF
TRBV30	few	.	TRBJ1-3	TGTGCCTGGAGTGTCTCCCTGGGCAACACCATATATTTT	CAWSVSLGNTIYF
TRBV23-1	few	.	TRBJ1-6	TGCGCCAGCCAGACAGCATATAATTCACCCCTCCACTTT	CASQTAYNSPLHF
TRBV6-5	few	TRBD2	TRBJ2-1	TGTGCCAGCAGTCAAACTAGCGGGAGGAACAATGAGCAGTTCTTC	CASSQTSGRNNEQFF
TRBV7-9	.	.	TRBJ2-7	TGTGCCAGCAGCTTCCTAGGGGTTATCGAGCAGTACTTC	CASSFLGVIEQYF
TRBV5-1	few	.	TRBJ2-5	TGCGCCAGCAGCCTCTTGCGGGGGCCTCAAGAGACCCAGTACTTC	CASSLLRGPQETQYF
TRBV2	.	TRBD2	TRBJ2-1	TGTGCCAGCAGGGCGCGGGGCGGGGGAAATGAGCAGTTCTTC	CASRARGGGNEQFF